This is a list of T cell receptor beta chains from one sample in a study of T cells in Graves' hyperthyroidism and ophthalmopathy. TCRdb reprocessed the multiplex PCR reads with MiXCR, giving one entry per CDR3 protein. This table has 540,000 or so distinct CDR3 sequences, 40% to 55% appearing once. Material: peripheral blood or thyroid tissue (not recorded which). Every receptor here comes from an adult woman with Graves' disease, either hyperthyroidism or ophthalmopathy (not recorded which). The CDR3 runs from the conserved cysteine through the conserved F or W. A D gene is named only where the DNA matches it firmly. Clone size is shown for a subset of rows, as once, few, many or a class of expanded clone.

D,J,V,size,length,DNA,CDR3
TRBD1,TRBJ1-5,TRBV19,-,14,TGTGCCAGTTCCACTGGACAGGGGGCGCAGCCCCAGCATTTT,CASSTGQGAQPQHF
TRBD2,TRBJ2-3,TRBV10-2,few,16,TGCGCCAGCAGTGAGTCCTCTAGCGGGAGGACAGATACGCAGTATTTT,CASSESSSGRTDTQYF
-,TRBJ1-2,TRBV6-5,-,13,TGTGCCAGCAGTGAAGGGGCAGTTAGAGGCTACACCTTC,CASSEGAVRGYTF
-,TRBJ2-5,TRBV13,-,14,TGTGCCAGCAGCACGCACAGGGCGAGAGAGACCCAGTACTTC,CASSTHRARETQYF
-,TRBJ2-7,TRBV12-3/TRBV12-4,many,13,TGTGCCAGCAGATTAGGCTGGTTCGCCGAGCAGTACTTC,CASRLGWFAEQYF
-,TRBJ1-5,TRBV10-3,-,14,TGTGCCATCAGTGACAGTTACGGCAATCAGCCCCAGCATTTT,CAISDSYGNQPQHF
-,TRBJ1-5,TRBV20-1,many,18,TGCAGTGCGCGCCCCGGGACACACAAAGTATATAGCAATCAGCCCCAGCATTTT,CSARPGTHKVYSNQPQHF
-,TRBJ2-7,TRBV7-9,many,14,TGTGCCAGCAGCTTAAAATACAATCTGGACGAGCAGTACTTC,CASSLKYNLDEQYF
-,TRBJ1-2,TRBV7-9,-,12,TGTGCCAGCAGAGACAGGACTGGCGGCTACACCTTC,CASRDRTGGYTF
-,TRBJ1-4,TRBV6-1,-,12,TGTGCCAGCGCCCGGCCTAATGAAAAACTGTTTTTT,CASARPNEKLFF
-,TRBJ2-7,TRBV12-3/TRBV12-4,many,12,TGTGCCAGCAGTACTAGACTCTACGAGCAGTACTTC,CASSTRLYEQYF
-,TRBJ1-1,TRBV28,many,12,TGTGCCAGCAGTTATCCAGGGTCTGAAGCTTTCTTT,CASSYPGSEAFF
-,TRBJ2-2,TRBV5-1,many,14,TGCGCCAGCAGCTTGGAACAAAACACCGGGGAGCTGTTTTTT,CASSLEQNTGELFF
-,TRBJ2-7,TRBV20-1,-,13,TGCAGTGCTACCCCGGGCTCCGGTGCAGGGCAGTACTTC,CSATPGSGAGQYF
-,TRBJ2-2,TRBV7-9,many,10,TGTGCCAGCAGCACCGGGGAGCTGTTTTTT,CASSTGELFF
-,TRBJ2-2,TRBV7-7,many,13,TGTGCTAGCAGGCCGACTAGCACCGGGGAGCTGTTTTTT,CASRPTSTGELFF
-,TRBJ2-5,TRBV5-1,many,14,TGCGCCAGCAGCCCCACCCTACTTCAAGAGACCCAGTACTTC,CASSPTLLQETQYF
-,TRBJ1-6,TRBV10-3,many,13,TGTGCCATCAGTGAGTCGACAGCTTCACCCCTCCACTTT,CAISESTASPLHF
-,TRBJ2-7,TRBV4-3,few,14,TGCGCCAGCAGCCAAGACCCAGAGGGAAGCGAGCAGTACTTC,CASSQDPEGSEQYF
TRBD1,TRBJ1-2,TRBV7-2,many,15,TGTGCCAGCAGCTCCCAGACAGGGACTAACTATGGCTACACCTTC,CASSSQTGTNYGYTF
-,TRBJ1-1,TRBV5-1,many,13,TGCGCCAGCATGCAGGAAATGAACACTGAAGCTTTCTTT,CASMQEMNTEAFF
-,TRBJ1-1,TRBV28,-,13,TGTGCCAGCAGTTTATGGGAGCGAGGGGAAGCTTTCTTT,CASSLWERGEAFF
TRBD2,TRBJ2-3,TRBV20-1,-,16,TGCAGTGCGCTATTACCTTTAGCGGGAGGGACAGATACGCAGTATTTT,CSALLPLAGGTDTQYF
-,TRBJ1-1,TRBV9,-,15,TGTGCCAGCAGCCCTGCGTCCAAAATGAACACTGAAGCTTTCTTT,CASSPASKMNTEAFF
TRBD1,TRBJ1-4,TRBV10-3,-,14,TGTGCCATCAGTGAGTTGGACAGGCGCGGAGGACTGTTTTTT,CAISELDRRGGLFF
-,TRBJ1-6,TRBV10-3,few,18,TGTGCCATCAGTGAGTCAGGAACTTTCAGCTCCTATAATTCACCCCTCCACTTT,CAISESGTFSSYNSPLHF
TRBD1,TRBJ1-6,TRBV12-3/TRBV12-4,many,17,TGTGCCAGCAGTCTGCCCTGGACAGGGAACTATAATTCACCCCTCCACTTT,CASSLPWTGNYNSPLHF
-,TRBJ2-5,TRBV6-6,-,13,TGTGCCAGCAGTGAAAGTTTTGTGAGGGCCCAGTACTTC,CASSESFVRAQYF
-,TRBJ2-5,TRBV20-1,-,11,TGCAGTGCTCTAAGCTTCGAGACCCAGTACTTC,CSALSFETQYF
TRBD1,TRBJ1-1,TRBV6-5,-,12,TGTGCCAGCAGTTCCAGACAGGGGACAGCTTTCTTT,CASSSRQGTAFF
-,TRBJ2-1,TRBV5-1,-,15,TGCGCCAGCAGCTTGGCGGGCCAGGTCTACAATGAGCAGTTCTTC,CASSLAGQVYNEQFF
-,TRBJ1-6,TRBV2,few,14,TGTGCCAGCAGTGGCTCTCCCTTCAATTCACCCCTCCACTTT,CASSGSPFNSPLHF
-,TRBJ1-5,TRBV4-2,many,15,TGTGCCAGCAGCCAAGCAGGGGAGGGCAATCAGCCCCAGCATTTT,CASSQAGEGNQPQHF
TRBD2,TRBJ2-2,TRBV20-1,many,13,TGCAGTGCTAGCGGGAGGGGTACCGGGGAGCTGTTTTTT,CSASGRGTGELFF
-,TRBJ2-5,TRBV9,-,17,TGTGCCAGCAGCCCCCTAGGCACCGGGGAGCTTTCCGAGACCCAGTACTTC,CASSPLGTGELSETQYF
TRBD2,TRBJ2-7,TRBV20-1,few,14,TGCAGTGCACCCACACAGAGCGGGACCTACGAGCAGTACTTC,CSAPTQSGTYEQYF
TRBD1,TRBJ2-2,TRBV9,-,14,TGTGCCAGCAGCACAGGGGAGCACACCGGGGAGCTGTTTTTT,CASSTGEHTGELFF
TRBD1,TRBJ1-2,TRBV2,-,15,TGTGCCAGCAGGACCTTCGGGACAGGGCCTCTGAGCTACACCTTC,CASRTFGTGPLSYTF
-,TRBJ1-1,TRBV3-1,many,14,TGTGCCAGCAGCCATTACGGGCCGACGGCTGAAGCTTTCTTT,CASSHYGPTAEAFF
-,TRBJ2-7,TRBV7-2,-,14,TGTGCCAGCAGCTTTGGGCGGAACATCTACGAGCAGTACTTC,CASSFGRNIYEQYF
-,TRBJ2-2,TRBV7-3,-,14,TGTGCCAGCAGCTTAAGTCGAGGACGTCGGGAGCTGTTTTTT,CASSLSRGRRELFF
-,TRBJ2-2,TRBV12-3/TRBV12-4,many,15,TGTGCCAGCAGTTCTACAGTGACCAACACCGGGGAGCTGTTTTTT,CASSSTVTNTGELFF
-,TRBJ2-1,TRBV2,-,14,TGTGCCAGCACGAAGGACAGCATGGGGGATGAGCAGTTCTTC,CASTKDSMGDEQFF
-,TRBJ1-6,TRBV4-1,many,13,TGCGCCAGCAGCCAAGCAGTTGGGCAACCCCTCCACTTT,CASSQAVGQPLHF
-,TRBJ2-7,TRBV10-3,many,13,TGTGCCATCAGTGACCCCCTCGAGTACGAGCAGTACTTC,CAISDPLEYEQYF
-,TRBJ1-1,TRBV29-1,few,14,TGCAGCGTTGGGGAAGGCAGGGAACGCACTGAAGCTTTCTTT,CSVGEGRERTEAFF